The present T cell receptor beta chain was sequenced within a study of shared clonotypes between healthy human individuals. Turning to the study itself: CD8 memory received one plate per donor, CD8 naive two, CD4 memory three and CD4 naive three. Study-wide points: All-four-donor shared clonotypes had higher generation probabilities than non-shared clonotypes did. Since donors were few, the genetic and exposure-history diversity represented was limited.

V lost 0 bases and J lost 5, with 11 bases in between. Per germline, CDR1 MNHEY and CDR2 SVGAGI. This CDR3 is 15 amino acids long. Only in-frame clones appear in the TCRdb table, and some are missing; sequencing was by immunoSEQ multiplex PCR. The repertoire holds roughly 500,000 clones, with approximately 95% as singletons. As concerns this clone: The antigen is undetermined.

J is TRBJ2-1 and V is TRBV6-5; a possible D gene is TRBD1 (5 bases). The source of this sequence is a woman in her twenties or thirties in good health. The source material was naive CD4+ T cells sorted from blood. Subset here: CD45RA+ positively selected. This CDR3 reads CASSYSRGTHNEQFF. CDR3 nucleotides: TGTGCCAGCAGTTACTCTAGGGGTACCCACAATGAGCAGTTCTTC.